The sequence of this TCR beta chain was determined in a study of technical replicates of blood from a few donors (dated by TCRdb to the late 2010s). Libraries were built with the immunoSEQ multiplex PCR assay. As stored in TCRdb, this immuneACCESS dataset retains in-frame rearrangements with V and J assigned. A fraction of the clones does not appear; measured against another copy, unresolved V genes explain less than half of the discrepancy, and the remainder lacks a known reason. The sample profile shows around 50,000 clones; around 90% of them were found once. The ten biggest clones cover 3% to 4% of the sample. V is cut back by 0 bases and J by 4 bases, with 6 bases in the junction unmatched. CDR1 LGHNA and CDR2 YNFKEQ are derived from the germline V gene. Taken from cysteine to phenylalanine, the CDR3 has 16 residues. Here the CDR3 DNA is all that survives: 48 bases in frame from base 1. Worth noting for this clone: Its antigen remains unidentified. Base qualities are not recorded, but no much larger clone differs from it by a single base.

The sequence derives from a human donor in good health. Some clones in this sample may be carry-over from other donors' samples. The chain is encoded by TRBV4-2 joined to TRBJ1-5; 7 bases in between match TRBD1. The sequenced sample was PBMCs. The sequenced DNA: TGTGCCAGCAGCCAAGATGGGGACAGCCAAAATCAGCCCCAGCATTTT. It translates as CASSQDGDSQNQPQHF.